Sequencing of this TCR beta chain was carried out in a study of identical twins. cDNA molecules carried unique molecular identifiers, and template switching added a universal primer site. TCRdb passed the 5' RACE reads through MiXCR, listing each CDR3 protein once. This sample carries roughly 770,000 distinct CDR3 sequences, 15% to 20% of them seen once, and the ten largest clones take about an eighth. The V gene lost 2 bases and the J gene lost 2 bases, with 9 bases spanning the gap. The CDR3 is made up of 14 amino acids. Germline loops: CDR1 ENHRY, CDR2 SYGVKD. Overall study findings and caveats: Within cord blood, abundant beta clonotypes carried fewer insertions, but memory repertoires showed no such trend. For zero-insertion analyses, partial confounding could come from invariant MAIT and iNKT cells.

A word on this clonotype: Its antigen remains unidentified.

These same records also appear under a second study, on T cells expressing NK-cell markers.

This chain uses TRBV10-3 with TRBJ1-1; no clear D gene. Sequenced input: PBMCs. The source is a young woman in good health. The CDR3 spells CAISETSGNTEAFF. The CDR3 DNA reads TGTGCCATCAGTGAGACCTCAGGTAACACTGAAGCTTTCTTT.